Listed below are T cell receptor beta chains from one sample, sequenced in a study of T-cell reconstitution after alpha-beta-depleted transplantation in children. Each CDR3 protein is one row after TCRdb ran MiXCR on the PCR reads. Of 200,000 to 300,000 distinct CDR3 sequences in the sample, about 26% are singletons; the top ten hold more than 2%. Sequencing was performed on PBMCs, taken before TCRalphabeta/CD19-depleted stem cell transplant. The receptor set was obtained from a girl aged 2 to 10 with Fanconi anemia, due to receive a stem cell transplant. The CDR3 runs from the conserved cysteine through the conserved F or W. A D gene is named only where the DNA matches it firmly. Clone size is stated in some rows and not others, as once, few, many or a class when expanded.

d_call: -; j_call: TRBJ2-1; v_call: TRBV4-2; cdr3_length: 17; clone_size: -; cdr3_aa: CASSQEASWTSYNEQFF; cdr3_nt: TGTGCCAGCAGCCAAGAAGCTAGCTGGACGTCCTACAATGAGCAGTTCTTC
d_call: -; j_call: TRBJ1-2; v_call: TRBV20-1; cdr3_length: 13; clone_size: -; cdr3_aa: CSAMDRHNYGYTF; cdr3_nt: TGCAGTGCTATGGATAGGCATAACTATGGCTACACCTTC
d_call: TRBD2; j_call: TRBJ2-2; v_call: TRBV29-1; cdr3_length: 16; clone_size: -; cdr3_aa: CSVGLLAGPNTGELFF; cdr3_nt: TGCAGCGTTGGTCTCCTAGCGGGACCGAACACCGGGGAGCTGTTTTTT
d_call: -; j_call: TRBJ2-2; v_call: TRBV12-3/TRBV12-4; cdr3_length: 18; clone_size: few; cdr3_aa: CASSFHSVGAANTGELFF; cdr3_nt: TGTGCCAGCAGTTTTCACAGTGTCGGAGCCGCGAACACCGGGGAGCTGTTTTTT
d_call: -; j_call: TRBJ2-7; v_call: TRBV7-8; cdr3_length: 12; clone_size: -; cdr3_aa: CASSLAWGVQYF; cdr3_nt: TGTGCCAGCAGCTTAGCCTGGGGGGTGCAGTACTTC
d_call: -; j_call: TRBJ2-1; v_call: TRBV29-1; cdr3_length: 12; clone_size: -; cdr3_aa: CSVVESSDEQFF; cdr3_nt: TGCAGCGTCGTCGAATCTAGCGATGAGCAGTTCTTC
d_call: -; j_call: TRBJ2-3; v_call: TRBV6-2/TRBV6-3; cdr3_length: 14; clone_size: -; cdr3_aa: CASRGLGPTDTQYF; cdr3_nt: TGTGCCAGCAGGGGACTGGGACCCACAGATACGCAGTATTTT
d_call: -; j_call: TRBJ1-3; v_call: TRBV12-3/TRBV12-4; cdr3_length: 13; clone_size: many; cdr3_aa: CASSFEREDTIYF; cdr3_nt: TGTGCCAGCAGTTTTGAGAGGGAAGACACCATATATTTT
d_call: TRBD2; j_call: TRBJ2-7; v_call: TRBV29-1; cdr3_length: 15; clone_size: few; cdr3_aa: CSVFPGTSGSYEQYF; cdr3_nt: TGCAGCGTTTTCCCTGGGACTAGCGGCTCCTACGAGCAGTACTTC
d_call: -; j_call: TRBJ2-7; v_call: TRBV20-1; cdr3_length: 14; clone_size: many; cdr3_aa: CSARDSGSPYEQYF; cdr3_nt: TGCAGTGCTAGAGACTCAGGGTCCCCCTACGAGCAGTACTTC
d_call: -; j_call: TRBJ1-2; v_call: TRBV27; cdr3_length: 14; clone_size: once; cdr3_aa: CASSLSIQGNGYTF; cdr3_nt: TGTGCCAGCAGTTTATCGATACAGGGTAATGGCTACACCTTC
d_call: TRBD2; j_call: TRBJ2-7; v_call: TRBV29-1; cdr3_length: 17; clone_size: few; cdr3_aa: CSVEDRHGTSGTYEQYF; cdr3_nt: TGCAGCGTTGAAGATCGGCATGGGACTAGCGGTACCTACGAGCAGTACTTC
d_call: -; j_call: TRBJ2-4; v_call: TRBV2; cdr3_length: 17; clone_size: -; cdr3_aa: CASSTRPGQLAKNIQYF; cdr3_nt: TGTGCCAGCAGCACTCGACCGGGACAACTAGCCAAAAACATTCAGTACTTC
d_call: -; j_call: TRBJ2-1; v_call: TRBV27; cdr3_length: 16; clone_size: many; cdr3_aa: CASSLAPGPDYNEQFF; cdr3_nt: TGTGCCAGCAGTTTGGCTCCGGGACCGGATTACAATGAGCAGTTCTTC
d_call: -; j_call: TRBJ2-1; v_call: TRBV11-2; cdr3_length: 13; clone_size: -; cdr3_aa: CASTHAAYNEQFF; cdr3_nt: TGTGCCAGCACCCACGCAGCCTACAATGAGCAGTTCTTC
d_call: -; j_call: TRBJ1-5; v_call: TRBV2; cdr3_length: 12; clone_size: -; cdr3_aa: CTCCRQNQPQHF; cdr3_nt: TGTACCTGCTGCCGCCAGAATCAGCCCCAGCATTTT
d_call: TRBD1; j_call: TRBJ2-3; v_call: TRBV10-3; cdr3_length: 16; clone_size: many; cdr3_aa: CAISGSQGASTDTQYF; cdr3_nt: TGTGCCATCAGTGGTTCACAGGGGGCCAGCACAGATACGCAGTATTTT
d_call: -; j_call: TRBJ1-2; v_call: TRBV27; cdr3_length: 17; clone_size: many; cdr3_aa: CASSFGGRKGFDYGYTF; cdr3_nt: TGTGCCAGCAGTTTCGGTGGGAGAAAGGGGTTCGACTATGGCTACACCTTC
d_call: -; j_call: TRBJ1-6; v_call: TRBV20-1; cdr3_length: 15; clone_size: -; cdr3_aa: CSASSDNFYNSPLHF; cdr3_nt: TGCAGTGCTAGTTCGGACAATTTCTATAATTCACCCCTCCACTTT
d_call: -; j_call: TRBJ2-5; v_call: TRBV20-1; cdr3_length: 14; clone_size: many; cdr3_aa: CSAQPLKFQETQYF; cdr3_nt: TGCAGTGCCCAACCCCTCAAATTTCAAGAGACCCAGTACTTC
d_call: -; j_call: TRBJ2-7; v_call: TRBV27; cdr3_length: 13; clone_size: -; cdr3_aa: CASSSINYYEQYF; cdr3_nt: TGTGCCAGCAGTTCCATCAATTACTACGAGCAGTACTTC
d_call: TRBD2; j_call: TRBJ2-3; v_call: TRBV20-1; cdr3_length: 16; clone_size: few; cdr3_aa: CSASRGTIPSTDTQYF; cdr3_nt: TGCAGTGCTAGTCGCGGGACTATTCCTAGCACAGATACGCAGTATTTT
d_call: -; j_call: TRBJ2-1; v_call: TRBV20-1; cdr3_length: 12; clone_size: many; cdr3_aa: CSARVGYNEQFF; cdr3_nt: TGCAGTGCTAGAGTTGGGTACAATGAGCAGTTCTTC
d_call: -; j_call: TRBJ1-1; v_call: TRBV12-3/TRBV12-4; cdr3_length: 14; clone_size: -; cdr3_aa: CASSRTSYNTEAFF; cdr3_nt: TGTGCCAGCAGCAGAACCTCATACAACACTGAAGCTTTCTTT
d_call: -; j_call: TRBJ1-4; v_call: TRBV5-5; cdr3_length: 14; clone_size: once; cdr3_aa: CASSPGPHNEKLFF; cdr3_nt: TGTGCCAGCAGCCCAGGTCCCCATAATGAAAAACTGTTTTTT
d_call: -; j_call: TRBJ2-7; v_call: TRBV29-1; cdr3_length: 18; clone_size: many; cdr3_aa: CSAATDGRTGSDYYEQYF; cdr3_nt: TGCAGCGCCGCTACCGATGGGCGAACAGGGTCCGACTACTACGAGCAGTACTTC
d_call: TRBD1; j_call: TRBJ1-2; v_call: TRBV30; cdr3_length: 12; clone_size: many; cdr3_aa: CAWRNRGPSYTF; cdr3_nt: TGTGCCTGGAGAAACAGGGGGCCGAGCTACACCTTC
d_call: -; j_call: TRBJ1-2; v_call: TRBV25-1; cdr3_length: 12; clone_size: -; cdr3_aa: CASSELGFGYTF; cdr3_nt: TGTGCCAGCAGTGAATTGGGGTTTGGCTACACCTTC
d_call: TRBD1; j_call: TRBJ1-2; v_call: TRBV29-1; cdr3_length: 12; clone_size: many; cdr3_aa: CSVVGTVYGYTF; cdr3_nt: TGCAGCGTTGTTGGGACAGTATATGGCTACACCTTC
d_call: TRBD2; j_call: TRBJ2-5; v_call: TRBV29-1; cdr3_length: 14; clone_size: many; cdr3_aa: CSVSGRGDQETQYF; cdr3_nt: TGCAGCGTTAGCGGGAGGGGCGACCAAGAGACCCAGTACTTC
d_call: -; j_call: TRBJ2-3; v_call: TRBV14; cdr3_length: 15; clone_size: -; cdr3_aa: CASSQEGTPLGTQYF; cdr3_nt: TGTGCCAGCAGCCAAGAGGGGACCCCTTTGGGTACGCAGTATTTT
d_call: TRBD2; j_call: TRBJ2-1; v_call: TRBV5-4; cdr3_length: 15; clone_size: -; cdr3_aa: CASSSRTSGNNEQFF; cdr3_nt: TGTGCCAGCAGCTCCCGGACTAGCGGAAACAATGAGCAGTTCTTC
d_call: TRBD2; j_call: TRBJ2-7; v_call: TRBV6-1; cdr3_length: 15; clone_size: few; cdr3_aa: CASSPGGFASYEQYF; cdr3_nt: TGTGCCAGCAGCCCCGGGGGGTTCGCCTCCTACGAGCAGTACTTC
d_call: TRBD1; j_call: TRBJ2-5; v_call: TRBV5-1; cdr3_length: 15; clone_size: -; cdr3_aa: CASSLRQGKIETQYF; cdr3_nt: TGCGCCAGCAGCTTGAGACAGGGTAAAATAGAGACCCAGTACTTC
d_call: -; j_call: TRBJ2-1; v_call: TRBV6-2/TRBV6-3; cdr3_length: 14; clone_size: -; cdr3_aa: CASSYRTAYNEQFF; cdr3_nt: TGTGCCAGCAGTTACCGGACAGCTTACAATGAGCAGTTCTTC
d_call: -; j_call: TRBJ1-4; v_call: TRBV21-1; cdr3_length: 15; clone_size: -; cdr3_aa: CASSTFRTPNEKLFF; cdr3_nt: TGTGCCAGCAGCACCTTCAGGACCCCTAATGAAAAACTGTTTTTT
d_call: -; j_call: TRBJ2-1; v_call: TRBV10-3; cdr3_length: 13; clone_size: -; cdr3_aa: CAISGQDYNEQFF; cdr3_nt: TGTGCCATCAGTGGACAGGACTACAATGAGCAGTTCTTC
d_call: -; j_call: TRBJ1-5; v_call: TRBV28; cdr3_length: 14; clone_size: -; cdr3_aa: CASSLVLYNQPQHF; cdr3_nt: TGTGCCAGCAGTTTAGTACTCTACAATCAGCCCCAGCATTTT
d_call: -; j_call: TRBJ1-1; v_call: TRBV27; cdr3_length: 14; clone_size: many; cdr3_aa: CASSSWTEHTEAFF; cdr3_nt: TGTGCCAGCAGTTCCTGGACTGAGCACACTGAAGCTTTCTTT
d_call: -; j_call: TRBJ2-2; v_call: TRBV7-3; cdr3_length: 15; clone_size: few; cdr3_aa: CASSLPGPNTGELFF; cdr3_nt: TGTGCCAGCAGCTTACCCGGGCCCAACACCGGGGAGCTGTTTTTT
d_call: TRBD2; j_call: TRBJ2-7; v_call: TRBV15; cdr3_length: 16; clone_size: many; cdr3_aa: CATSRALLAGDYEQYF; cdr3_nt: TGTGCCACCAGCAGAGCCTTACTAGCGGGAGACTACGAGCAGTACTTC
d_call: -; j_call: TRBJ2-1; v_call: TRBV7-3; cdr3_length: 15; clone_size: many; cdr3_aa: CASSATRDSNNEQFF; cdr3_nt: TGTGCCAGCAGCGCAACGCGGGACTCCAACAATGAGCAGTTCTTC
d_call: -; j_call: TRBJ2-7; v_call: TRBV28; cdr3_length: 16; clone_size: -; cdr3_aa: CASSHPSGHRSYEQYF; cdr3_nt: TGTGCCAGCAGTCACCCCTCGGGACATAGGTCCTACGAGCAGTACTTC
d_call: -; j_call: TRBJ2-7; v_call: TRBV20-1; cdr3_length: 18; clone_size: few; cdr3_aa: CSARSDRGGRRSSYEQYF; cdr3_nt: TGCAGTGCTAGGTCGGATAGGGGGGGGCGCAGAAGTTCCTACGAGCAGTACTTC
d_call: TRBD2; j_call: TRBJ2-3; v_call: TRBV20-1; cdr3_length: 16; clone_size: -; cdr3_aa: CSARVEEYASGGTQYF; cdr3_nt: TGCAGTGCTAGAGTTGAGGAGTATGCTAGCGGGGGTACGCAGTATTTT
d_call: TRBD2; j_call: TRBJ2-5; v_call: TRBV13; cdr3_length: 14; clone_size: few; cdr3_aa: CASSLTSGWETQYF; cdr3_nt: TGTGCCAGCAGCTTGACTAGCGGGTGGGAGACCCAGTACTTC
d_call: TRBD1; j_call: TRBJ2-3; v_call: TRBV29-1; cdr3_length: 14; clone_size: many; cdr3_aa: CSLLSQGATDTQYF; cdr3_nt: TGCAGCCTCTTATCACAGGGGGCAACAGATACGCAGTATTTT
d_call: TRBD2; j_call: TRBJ2-1; v_call: TRBV4-1; cdr3_length: 20; clone_size: -; cdr3_aa: CASSQDRGRSGGGSYNEQFF; cdr3_nt: TGCGCCAGCAGCCAAGATCGGGGCAGGAGCGGGGGGGGCTCCTACAATGAGCAGTTCTTC
d_call: TRBD2; j_call: TRBJ2-7; v_call: TRBV5-1; cdr3_length: 15; clone_size: few; cdr3_aa: CASSLKLAGFYEQYF; cdr3_nt: TGCGCCAGCAGCTTGAAACTAGCGGGCTTCTACGAGCAGTACTTC
d_call: TRBD2; j_call: TRBJ2-1; v_call: TRBV4-2; cdr3_length: 17; clone_size: many; cdr3_aa: CASSQDSLAGRGDEQFF; cdr3_nt: TGTGCCAGCAGCCAAGATTCACTAGCGGGCAGAGGGGATGAGCAGTTCTTC
d_call: -; j_call: TRBJ2-4; v_call: TRBV6-2/TRBV6-3; cdr3_length: 18; clone_size: -; cdr3_aa: CASSPSPGSPGGGNIQYF; cdr3_nt: TGTGCCAGCAGTCCCTCTCCAGGTAGCCCGGGCGGCGGGAACATTCAGTACTTC
d_call: TRBD2; j_call: TRBJ2-1; v_call: TRBV6-2/TRBV6-3; cdr3_length: 16; clone_size: few; cdr3_aa: CASSSLAGDSYNEQFF; cdr3_nt: TGTGCCAGCAGTTCACTAGCGGGAGACTCCTACAATGAGCAGTTCTTC
d_call: -; j_call: TRBJ2-3; v_call: TRBV20-1; cdr3_length: 13; clone_size: -; cdr3_aa: CSAAGTSTDTQYF; cdr3_nt: TGCAGTGCTGCCGGGACGTCCACAGATACGCAGTATTTT
d_call: -; j_call: TRBJ1-2; v_call: TRBV29-1; cdr3_length: 11; clone_size: -; cdr3_aa: CSVTGREGYTF; cdr3_nt: TGCAGCGTTACAGGGCGGGAAGGCTACACCTTC
d_call: -; j_call: TRBJ2-7; v_call: TRBV6-5; cdr3_length: 14; clone_size: -; cdr3_aa: CASSLDRLDYEQYF; cdr3_nt: TGTGCCAGCAGTTTAGACCGCCTCGACTACGAGCAGTACTTC
d_call: -; j_call: TRBJ2-1; v_call: TRBV2; cdr3_length: 13; clone_size: few; cdr3_aa: CASSVGVSNEQFF; cdr3_nt: TGTGCCAGCAGTGTAGGGGTGAGCAATGAGCAGTTCTTC
d_call: -; j_call: TRBJ2-2; v_call: TRBV6-5; cdr3_length: 13; clone_size: -; cdr3_aa: CASSWVFTGELFF; cdr3_nt: TGTGCCAGCAGTTGGGTATTCACCGGGGAGCTGTTTTTT